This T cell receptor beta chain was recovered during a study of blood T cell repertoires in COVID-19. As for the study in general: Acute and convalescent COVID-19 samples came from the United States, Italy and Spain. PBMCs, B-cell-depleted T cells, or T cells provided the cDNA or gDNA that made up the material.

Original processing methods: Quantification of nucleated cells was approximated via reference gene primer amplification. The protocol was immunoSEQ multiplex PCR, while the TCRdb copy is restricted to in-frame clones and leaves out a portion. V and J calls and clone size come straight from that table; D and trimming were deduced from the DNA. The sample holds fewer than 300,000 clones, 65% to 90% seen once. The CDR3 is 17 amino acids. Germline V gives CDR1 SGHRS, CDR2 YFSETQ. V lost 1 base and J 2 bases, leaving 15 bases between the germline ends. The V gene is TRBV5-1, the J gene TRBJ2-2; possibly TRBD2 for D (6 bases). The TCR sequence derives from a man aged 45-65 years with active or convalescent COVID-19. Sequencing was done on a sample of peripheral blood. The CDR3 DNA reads TGCGCCAGCAGCTTGTCTCTGGCGGGGTTAAACACCGGGGAGCTGTTTTTT. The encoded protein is CASSLSLAGLNTGELFF. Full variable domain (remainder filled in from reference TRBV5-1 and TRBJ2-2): KAGVTQTPRYLIKTRGQQVTLSCSPISGHRSVSWYQQTPGQGLQFLFEYFSETQRNKGNFPGRFSGRQFSNSRSEMNVSTLELGDSALYLCASSLSLAGLNTGELFFGEGSRLTVL.